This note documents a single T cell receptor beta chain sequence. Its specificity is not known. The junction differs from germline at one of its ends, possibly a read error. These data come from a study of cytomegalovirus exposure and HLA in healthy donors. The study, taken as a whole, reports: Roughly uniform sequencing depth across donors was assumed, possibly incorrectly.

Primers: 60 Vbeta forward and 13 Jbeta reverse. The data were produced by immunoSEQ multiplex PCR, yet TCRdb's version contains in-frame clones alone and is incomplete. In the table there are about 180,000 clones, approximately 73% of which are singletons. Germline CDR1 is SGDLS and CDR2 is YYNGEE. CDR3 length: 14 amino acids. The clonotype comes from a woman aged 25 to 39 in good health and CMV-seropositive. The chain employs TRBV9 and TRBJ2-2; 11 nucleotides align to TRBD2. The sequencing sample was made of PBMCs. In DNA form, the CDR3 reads TGTGCCAGTAGCGGGGGGGTGGGCCCCGGGGAGCTGTTTTTT. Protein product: CASSGGVGPGELFF.